This paragraph reports one TCR beta chain. This sample is part of a study of blood T cell repertoires in COVID-19. For the study at large: The samples span acute and convalescent COVID-19 from the United States, Italy and Spain.

Some clones are missing from TCRdb's copy, which holds only in-frame ones; the method was immunoSEQ multiplex PCR. The table includes roughly 75,000 clones, around 80% detected once. V dropped 6 bases and J dropped 15; count of bases not matched to a gene: 8. This CDR3 is built from 11 residues. Germline V gene sequence: CDR1 MNHEY, CDR2 SVGAGI. This rearrangement joins TRBV6-5 to TRBJ2-1, with 7 bases aligning to TRBD2. The TCR was taken from a man in his fifties or sixties with COVID-19, enrolled during active disease. The material sequenced was peripheral blood. CDR3 in amino acids: CASSSSGTWFF. The CDR3 nucleotides read TGTGCCAGCAGCTCTAGCGGCACTTGGTTCTTC.